The 26 T cell receptor beta chains given below trace back to one sample, sequenced in a study of CD8 T cells in Susac syndrome. About 0.5 to 1 ug RNA was reverse transcribed with random hexamers. TCRdb called the immunoSEQ multiplex PCR reads again in MiXCR, with one record for every CDR3 protein. Of roughly 25,000 distinct CDR3 sequences in the sample, around 93% were seen once. Sequenced input: CD8+ T cells from PBMCs. Every receptor here comes from a human donor with Susac syndrome.

The CDR3 loop is CASSLESRRSYGYTF. CDR3 bases: TGCGCCAGCAGCTTGGAAAGTCGACGATCCTATGGCTACACCTTC. The rearrangement uses TRBV5-1 and TRBJ1-2; D call uncertain. This CDR3 comprises 15 residues. Per the germline V gene, CDR1 is SGHRS and CDR2 is YFSETQ. Trimming took off 0 bases at V and 4 bases at J, with 13 bases between the two ends. Complete variable domain (other parts from reference TRBV5-1 and TRBJ1-2): KAGVTQTPRYLIKTRGQQVTLSCSPISGHRSVSWYQQTPGQGLQFLFEYFSETQRNKGNFPGRFSGRQFSNSRSEMNVSTLELGDSALYLCASSLESRRSYGYTFGSGTRLTVV.

This clonotype was counted a single time. In DNA form, the CDR3 reads TGTGCCAGCAGCTCGGGGTCTGAAGCTTTCTTT. Its translation: CASSSGSEAFF. This chain uses TRBV5-6 with TRBJ1-1; D is unresolved. Germline loops: CDR1 SGHDT, CDR2 YYEEEE. The CDR3 runs to 11 residues. V dropped 3 bases and J dropped 6 bases, with 6 bases sitting between them.

The genes are TRBV5-1 and TRBJ2-7; D might be TRBD1 (6 bases). Germline CDR1 is SGHRS and CDR2 is YFSETQ. V lost 0 bases and J 0 bases, leaving 10 bases between the germline ends. The CDR3 length is 15 residues. The CDR3 nucleotides are TGCGCCAGCAGCTTGGCAGGGGCTTACTCCTACGAGCAGTACTTC. It translates to CASSLAGAYSYEQYF.

The chain carries TRBV6-1 and TRBJ1-5, with D unclear. This CDR3 is built from 12 residues. V was shortened by 1 base and J by 8 bases, with 6 bases between the two germline ends. CDR1 and CDR2 from the germline V gene are MNHNS and SASEGT. The CDR3 protein is CASSEVWEPQHF. DNA for the CDR3: TGTGCCAGCAGTGAAGTATGGGAGCCCCAGCATTTT.

V is TRBV7-9 and J is TRBJ2-7; weak D call: TRBD1 (6 bases). Germline V gene data show CDR1 as SEHNR and CDR2 as FQNEAQ (reference sequence). V dropped 5 bases and J dropped 2 bases, with 16 bases sitting between them. The CDR3 is made up of 15 amino acids. CDR3 sequence (DNA): TGTGCCAGCAGCCCTGCCCCCAGGGGTGCCTACGAGCAGTACTTC. Protein sequence: CASSPAPRGAYEQYF.

This chain connects TRBV28 to TRBJ1-1; 7 bases agree with TRBD1. This CDR3 comprises 13 residues. V lost 8 bases and J lost 9; bases outside the gene matches: 12. Germline loops: CDR1 MDHEN, CDR2 SYDVKM. CDR3 residues: CASFSPTGAKAFF. The CDR3 coding sequence is TGTGCCAGCTTCAGCCCTACAGGGGCGAAAGCTTTCTTT.

The chain couples TRBV15 to TRBJ2-7, with D possibly matching TRBD2 (5 bases). Germline assignment: CDR1 LNHNV and CDR2 YYDKDF (reference sequence). The CDR3 has 16 amino acids. V gave up 1 base and J gave up 2 bases, with 15 bases separating them. The CDR3 DNA sequence: TGTGCCACCAGCAGAGGAGTGAGAAGCGGAGCCTACGAGCAGTACTTC. This translates into CATSRGVRSGAYEQYF.

The chain has TRBV6-2 or TRBV6-3 and TRBJ2-7; the D is unclear. Germline CDR1 is MNHEY and CDR2 is SVGEGT. This CDR3 contains 14 residues. V lost 0 bases, J lost 1 base, and 7 bases lay in between. CDR3: CASSYSALSYEQYF. The CDR3 region has the DNA TGTGCCAGCAGTTACTCGGCCCTTTCCTACGAGCAGTACTTC.

The chain joins TRBV28 to TRBJ2-1; possible D gene TRBD1, 6 bases. The germline V gene has CDR1 MDHEN and CDR2 SYDVKM. The V end lost 2 bases, the J end lost 5 bases, and 13 bases lay between the germline ends. The CDR3 sequence is 15 residues long. This chain's CDR3 is CASSLEGQGDNEQFF. As DNA, the CDR3 is TGTGCCAGCAGTTTAGAGGGACAAGGTGACAATGAGCAGTTCTTC.

This chain uses TRBV19 with TRBJ2-7, with 8 bases that match TRBD1. Germline CDR1 and CDR2: LNHDA and SQIVND (reference sequence). Unmatched junction bases numbered 6, after V lost 3 bases and J lost 2 bases. CDR3 length equals 15 residues. The CDR3 nucleotides are TGTGCCAGTAGTATCGGACAGGGCAAACCCTACGAGCAGTACTTC. This encodes CASSIGQGKPYEQYF.

The rearrangement links TRBV27 to TRBJ1-6, with D perhaps matching TRBD1 (6 bases). Germline CDR1 is MNHEY and CDR2 is SMNVEV (reference sequence). Trimming removed 3 bases from V and 11 bases from J, with 14 bases in between. This CDR3 contains 14 residues. In nucleotides, the CDR3 is TGTGCCAGCAGTTTCGCTGGGAGGGGGGCACCCCTCCACTTT. It specifies CASSFAGRGAPLHF.

This clonotype showed up just a few times. The chain uses TRBV7-6 and TRBJ2-7; 8 nucleotides line up with TRBD1. The J segment lost 2 bases and the V segment lost 5 bases, leaving 5 bases of the junction unmatched. Per the germline V gene, CDR1 is SGHVS and CDR2 is FNYEAQ. The CDR3 length is 14 residues. The CDR3 region is CASSTGQGAYEQYF. The CDR3 region has the DNA TGTGCCAGCAGCACCGGACAGGGTGCCTACGAGCAGTACTTC.

The chain has TRBV7-8 and TRBJ2-7; D may match TRBD1 or TRBD2 (5 bases each). V lost 0 bases and J lost 4, with 25 bases in between. This CDR3 region has 19 residues. Germline loops: CDR1 SGHVS, CDR2 FQNEAQ. CDR3 nucleotides: TGTGCCAGCAGCTTAGCGATAGGTCACCGGGACCCGCCCTTTTACGAGCAGTACTTC. Amino acid sequence: CASSLAIGHRDPPFYEQYF.

The chain has TRBV25-1 and TRBJ1-6; D may be TRBD1 (5 bases). The CDR3 runs to 19 residues. V was trimmed by 0 bases and J by 1 base, leaving 16 bases between them. Germline V gene data show CDR1 as MGHDK and CDR2 as SYGVNS. The CDR3 region is CASSEYVQGGESYNSPLHF. CDR3 DNA: TGTGCCAGCAGTGAATATGTCCAGGGAGGAGAGTCCTATAATTCACCCCTCCACTTT.

This clonotype was observed once. V and J are TRBV7-9 and TRBJ2-1; 9 positions match TRBD2. In germline, CDR1 is SEHNR, CDR2 FQNEAQ (reference sequence). This CDR3 is 16 amino acids long. J was trimmed by 5 bases and V by 4 bases; bases with no gene match: 9. The DNA of the CDR3 is TGTGCCAGCAGCTCCAGCATGCGGGAGGGAAACAATGAGCAGTTCTTC. This encodes CASSSSMREGNNEQFF.

This chain connects TRBV29-1 to TRBJ1-1; 10 bases agree with TRBD1. J was trimmed by 3 bases and V by 5 bases; bases with no gene match: 18. Germline V gene lookup returns CDR1 SQVTM and CDR2 ANQGSEA. This CDR3 region has 18 residues. The CDR3 loop reads CSVTTPMDRGFLYTEAFF. The DNA of the CDR3 is TGCAGCGTTACCACCCCGATGGACAGGGGGTTCCTCTACACTGAAGCTTTCTTT. Combining the CDR3 with reference TRBV29-1 and TRBJ1-1 gives the whole variable domain SAVISQKPSRDICQRGTSLTIQCQVDSQVTMMFWYRQQPGQSLTLIATANQGSEATYESGFVIDKFPISRPNLTFSTLTVSNMSPEDSSIYLCSVTTPMDRGFLYTEAFFGQGTRLTVV.

The chain is built from TRBV20-1 and TRBJ2-3; 9 nucleotides match TRBD1. The germline gives CDR1 DFQATT, CDR2 SNEGSKA (reference sequence). Trimming at V came to 5 bases and at J to 7 bases, leaving 13 bases not matched to a gene. The length of the CDR3 is 15 residues. The CDR3 nucleotides read TGCAGTGCTCTACCTCTGGGACAGGGTCTCCATACGCAGTATTTT. Its translation: CSALPLGQGLHTQYF.

V usage is TRBV6-2 or TRBV6-3 and J usage is TRBJ1-1; no clear D. The CDR3 consists of 17 residues. From germline, CDR1 is MNHEY and CDR2 SVGEGT. V was cut by 2 bases and J by 0 bases, with 16 bases left in between. CDR3 DNA sequence: TGTGCCAGCAGTTACGGTTTGTGGAACACCATGAACACTGAAGCTTTCTTT. Translation: CASSYGLWNTMNTEAFF.

J is TRBJ1-1 and V is TRBV6-1; D is undetermined. Trimming stripped 6 bases from V and 0 bases from J, with 17 bases between. CDR1 and CDR2 from the germline V gene are MNHNS and SASEGT. The CDR3 loop spans 16 amino acids. This CDR3 reads CASRMRDFGMNTEAFF. The DNA for the CDR3 is TGTGCCAGCAGGATGCGAGATTTTGGTATGAACACTGAAGCTTTCTTT.

The chain recombines TRBV28 with TRBJ2-7; D might be TRBD1 or TRBD2, each matching 5 bases. Germline-derived CDR1 and CDR2 are MDHEN and SYDVKM. The CDR3 is 14 amino acids. Trimming pared 5 bases from V and 4 bases from J, leaving 15 bases between. For the CDR3, the DNA is TGTGCCAGCAGTGGGGGAGTGGGGCCTTACGAGCAGTACTTC. It codes for CASSGGVGPYEQYF.

V usage is TRBV28 and J usage is TRBJ1-2; no reliable D call. Germline V gene lookup returns CDR1 MDHEN and CDR2 SYDVKM. Trimming removed 3 bases at V and 2 bases at J, with 4 bases between. This CDR3 has 12 amino acids. CDR3 bases: TGTGCCAGCAGTTTCGAAAACTATGGCTACACCTTC. As protein: CASSFENYGYTF.

This rearrangement joins TRBV20-1 to TRBJ2-7, with D possibly matching TRBD2 (6 bases). The CDR3 length is 14 residues. V was shortened by 5 bases and J by 6 bases, with 20 bases between the two germline ends. Per the germline V gene, CDR1 is DFQATT and CDR2 is SNEGSKA (reference sequence). CDR3 DNA sequence: TGCAGTGCTTACACAACCGGGGGTCCGGGCGAGCAGTACTTC. Translating it yields CSAYTTGGPGEQYF.

V gene TRBV19 combines with J gene TRBJ2-1; TRBD2 aligns across 11 bases. V shed 4 bases, J shed 0 bases, and the junction held 11 bases outside the gene matches. Germline assignment: CDR1 LNHDA and CDR2 SQIVND (reference sequence). This CDR3 spans 19 amino acids. The CDR3 sequence: CASSTFGFSGGASYNEQFF. CDR3 in DNA: TGTGCCAGTAGTACCTTTGGTTTTAGCGGGGGGGCCTCCTACAATGAGCAGTTCTTC.

This clonotype was seen once. The chain is built from TRBV24-1 and TRBJ2-5; 7 nucleotides align to TRBD2. CDR1 is KGHDR, CDR2 SFDVKD, per germline. Losses at the gene ends were 2 bases for V and 3 bases for J; bases not matched to a gene: 8. This CDR3 has 16 amino acids. The CDR3 DNA follows: TGTGCCACCAGTGATTCGAGAGGGGAGGGTGAAGAGACCCAGTACTTC. It translates to CATSDSRGEGEETQYF.

The chain joins TRBV28 to TRBJ2-1; D is ambiguous. Germline V gene data show CDR1 as MDHEN and CDR2 as SYDVKM. Trimming pared 1 base from V and 9 bases from J, leaving 7 bases between. This CDR3 comprises 12 residues. The chain's CDR3 is CASSLYGVEQFF. The CDR3 DNA reads TGTGCCAGCAGTTTATACGGAGTTGAGCAGTTCTTC.

This clonotype was counted a single time. The V call is TRBV5-1, the J call TRBJ1-1; 7 bases are a match to TRBD1. The CDR3 contains 16 residues. V was clipped by 1 base and J by 0 bases; unmatched bases: 6. Germline V gene lookup returns CDR1 SGHRS and CDR2 YFSETQ. In DNA form, the CDR3 reads TGCGCCAGCAGCTTGCAGGGGGAGGCTTTGAACACTGAAGCTTTCTTT. It is translated as CASSLQGEALNTEAFF.